These 25 T cell receptor beta chains originate from one sample sequenced in a study of T-cell memory formation after mild COVID-19. One entry per CDR3 protein, called by TCRdb with MiXCR from the 5' RACE reads. The sample shows more than 250,000 distinct CDR3 sequences, roughly 17% of them seen only once. The sequenced sample was PBMCs or a T cell subset sorted from them (not recorded which). The receptors come from a young man who had mild COVID-19 (a few samples of this study predate the infection). Cell type and time point are not known.

This chain uses TRBV12-3 or TRBV12-4 with TRBJ2-1, with D possibly being TRBD2 (5 bases). CDR3 length: 12 amino acids. V was trimmed by 6 bases and J by 9 bases, leaving 12 bases between them. CDR3 bases: TGTGCCAGCAGGTCCCTGGGGAGTGAGCAGTTCTTC. Translating it yields CASRSLGSEQFF.

For the CDR3, the DNA is TGCGCCAGCAGCCCTCCTGACAGGTCCCTAGGGTATGGCTACACCTTC. This gives the protein CASSPPDRSLGYGYTF. The chain carries TRBV5-1 and TRBJ1-2, with a possible D match to TRBD1 (6 bases). V was trimmed by 4 bases and J by 5 bases, leaving 21 bases between them. This CDR3 is built from 16 residues. Germline loops: CDR1 SGHRS, CDR2 YFSETQ.

The chain employs TRBV30 and TRBJ2-3, with D unclear. Trimming left V 8 bases short and J 4 bases short, with 16 bases between. Per germline, CDR1 GTSNPN and CDR2 SVGIG (reference sequence). There are 13 residues in the CDR3. CDR3 DNA sequence: TGTGCCCGGACCACCAAAGGAGCAGATACGCAGTATTTT. Protein sequence: CARTTKGADTQYF.

The table lists this clonotype with a few counts. This chain uses TRBV10-3 with TRBJ2-1; 9 bases line up with TRBD2. This CDR3 has 13 residues. V lost 8 bases and J lost 8; bases outside the gene matches: 7. The germline gives CDR1 ENHRY, CDR2 SYGVKD. The CDR3 sequence is CAIGTSTNDEQFF. The CDR3 DNA reads as TGTGCCATCGGGACTAGCACTAATGATGAGCAGTTCTTC.

This clonotype was counted only a few times. This CDR3 is CASSQGLRGSGEKLFF. The CDR3 bases are TGCGCCAGCAGCCAAGGATTAAGGGGGTCGGGTGAAAAACTGTTTTTT. The chain uses TRBV4-3 and TRBJ1-4, with a weak D call TRBD1 (6 bases). Germline V gives CDR1 LGHNA, CDR2 YSLEER. The CDR3 has 16 residues. The ends were cut back, 1 base at V and 7 bases at J, with 16 bases in the middle.

The V and J genes are TRBV11-2 and TRBJ2-1; D possibly corresponds to TRBD2 (6 bases). CDR1 SGHAT and CDR2 FQNNGV come from the germline V gene. Trimming shortened V by 6 bases and J by 6 bases, and 12 bases separated the two germline ends. The CDR3 spans 13 residues. The CDR3 DNA reads TGTGCCAGCAGTTCGAGACTAGTCAATGAGCAGTTCTTC. Translation: CASSSRLVNEQFF.

The J gene is TRBJ1-5, the V gene TRBV4-3; 10 bases are a match to TRBD1. Trimming took 8 bases from V and 6 from J; bases not matched to a gene: 10. Germline assignment: CDR1 LGHNA and CDR2 YSLEER. The CDR3 length is 15 residues. The CDR3 DNA reads as TGCGCCAGCGCAACCGGGACAGGGGTTGGTCAGCCCCAGCATTTT. Protein sequence: CASATGTGVGQPQHF.

This clonotype was found a few times. V usage is TRBV10-3 and J usage is TRBJ2-6, with unresolved D. The CDR3 has 14 residues. CDR1 and CDR2 from the germline V gene are ENHRY and SYGVKD. V lost 0 bases to trimming and J lost 4 bases, with 4 bases between them. For the CDR3, the DNA is TGTGCCATCAGTGAGTCCGTCGGGGCCAACGTCCTGACTTTC. Translating it yields CAISESVGANVLTF.

This clonotype has only a few counts. The chain is built from TRBV4-1 and TRBJ2-1, with D tentatively TRBD1 or TRBD2 (5 bases each). Trimming removed 1 base from V and 10 bases from J, with 11 bases in between. Germline V gene data show CDR1 as MGHRA and CDR2 as YSYEKL. The CDR3 is 13 amino acids. CDR3 region: CASSQVIRDEQFF. DNA for the CDR3: TGCGCCAGCAGCCAAGTCATACGGGACGAGCAGTTCTTC.

This clonotype was counted ten times or more. The chain combines TRBV20-1 with TRBJ2-1; 9 nucleotides agree with TRBD2. J gave up 9 bases and V 5 bases, and 11 bases lay outside the gene matches. The CDR3 is 14 amino acids. Germline V CDR1 and CDR2: DFQATT, SNEGSKA (reference sequence). CDR3: CSAESGRLLSEQFF. DNA for the CDR3: TGCAGTGCTGAAAGCGGGAGGCTCCTTAGTGAGCAGTTCTTC.

V and J are TRBV11-2 and TRBJ2-5; D is perhaps TRBD1 or TRBD2 (5 bases each). Germline V gene lookup returns CDR1 SGHAT and CDR2 FQNNGV. The CDR3 has 14 residues. Trimming stripped 5 bases from V and 7 bases from J, with 17 bases between. In DNA, the CDR3 is TGTGCCAGCAGCACCACCCCCGGGGCAGGGACCCAGTACTTC. Translated, it gives CASSTTPGAGTQYF.

This chain links TRBV7-8 with TRBJ2-5, with D tentatively TRBD1 (6 bases). The CDR3 runs to 15 residues. Germline assignment: CDR1 SGHVS and CDR2 FQNEAQ. Deletions cut 6 bases from V and 3 bases from J, with 17 bases between. CDR3 in DNA: TGTGCCAGCAGGTTTACAGGGATATCCGAAGAGACCCAGTACTTC. It encodes CASRFTGISEETQYF.

J is TRBJ2-5 and V is TRBV12-3 or TRBV12-4; D uncertain. This CDR3 is 12 amino acids long. V was shortened by 1 base and J by 4 bases, with 4 bases between the two germline ends. The CDR3 loop is CASSLVVETQYF. CDR3 DNA: TGTGCCAGCAGTTTAGTGGTAGAGACCCAGTACTTC.

In its sample, this clonotype was seen once. The chain is built from TRBV27 and TRBJ2-2; 7 bases fit TRBD2. V trimming: 6 bases; J trimming: 4 bases; junction bases outside the gene matches: 8. This CDR3 contains 15 residues. Germline CDR1 is MNHEY and CDR2 is SMNVEV (reference sequence). This chain's CDR3 is CASSQSGAATGELFF. The CDR3 coding sequence is TGTGCCAGCAGCCAGAGCGGGGCGGCCACCGGGGAGCTGTTTTTT.

This clonotype appeared a few times. The chain carries TRBV4-3 and TRBJ2-1; 8 bases map to TRBD1. Germline V gene sequence: CDR1 LGHNA, CDR2 YSLEER. The CDR3 has 16 residues. V dropped 1 base and J dropped 4; count of bases not matched to a gene: 6. In DNA form, the CDR3 reads TGCGCCAGCAGCCAAGCTGCGGGACAGGCTTACAATGAGCAGTTCTTC. Its translation is CASSQAAGQAYNEQFF.

This chain joins TRBV4-3 and TRBJ1-5; D call uncertain. The V gene's germline CDR1 is LGHNA and CDR2 YSLEER. V was trimmed by 4 bases and J by 5 bases, leaving 15 bases between them. The CDR3 runs 15 residues. Written as DNA, the CDR3 is TGCGCCAGCAGCCTTAGGGTAGCCCTCGATCAGCCCCAGCATTTT. Residues: CASSLRVALDQPQHF.

This clonotype was seen a handful of times. The genes are TRBV7-8 and TRBJ2-3, with 9 bases aligning to TRBD2. Germline assignment: CDR1 SGHVS and CDR2 FQNEAQ. This CDR3 spans 16 amino acids. The V and J ends lost 5 bases and 4 bases, in that order; junction bases with no gene match: 10. DNA for the CDR3: TGTGCCAGCAGCCGAACCAGGACTAGCGTAGCAGATACGCAGTATTTT. Translating gives CASSRTRTSVADTQYF.

This clonotype was counted ten times or more. The CDR3 protein is CSAQQGSISDTQYF. CDR3 DNA: TGCAGTGCTCAACAGGGGTCCATTTCAGATACGCAGTATTTT. The chain recombines TRBV20-1 with TRBJ2-3; 7 bases line up with TRBD1. The CDR3 is 14 residues long. With 5 bases clipped from V and 4 bases from J, the junction kept 9 bases outside the gene matches. CDR1 and CDR2 from the germline V gene are DFQATT and SNEGSKA (reference sequence).

This clonotype was found a few times. The CDR3 DNA is TGTGCCAGCAGCCAAGTCCTTACTGGGTCACCCCTCCACTTT. Amino acids: CASSQVLTGSPLHF. J is TRBJ1-6 and V is TRBV3-1; D is undetermined. CDR3 length equals 14 residues. Trimming left V 1 base short and J 10 bases short, with 11 bases between. Germline CDR1 LGHDT, CDR2 YNNKEL (reference sequence).

This clonotype was counted only a few times. The chain has TRBV6-2 or TRBV6-3 and TRBJ2-7; TRBD1 matches 7 bases. From germline, CDR1 is MNHEY and CDR2 SVGEGT. The CDR3 is 15 residues long. Trimming removed 4 bases from V and 1 base from J; junction bases left unmatched: 7. The chain's CDR3 is CASSSTGQLSYEQYF. In DNA, the CDR3 is TGTGCCAGCAGTTCCACGGGACAGTTATCCTACGAGCAGTACTTC.

The gene calls are TRBV28 and TRBJ2-2; TRBD2 aligns across 10 bases. CDR3 length: 16 amino acids. CDR1 is MDHEN and CDR2 is SYDVKM in the germline V gene. Unmatched junction bases numbered 6, after V lost 4 bases and J lost 4 bases. The CDR3 DNA reads TGTGCCAGCAGTTACAGCGGGGGGGCGAGCACCGGGGAGCTGTTTTTT. The encoded protein is CASSYSGGASTGELFF.

About this clonotype: The CDR3 does not end in the conserved phenylalanine or tryptophan, so this is likely a read error. V and J are TRBV5-1 and TRBJ2-7; 8 bases align to TRBD1. The V and J ends lost 4 bases and 3 bases, in that order; junction bases with no gene match: 9. Looked up from germline, CDR1 is SGHRS and CDR2 is YFSETQ. The CDR3 loop spans 15 amino acids. CDR3 DNA: TGCGCCAGCAGCGCAGGACAGGGTGCGTACTACGAGCAGTACTTA. Residues: CASSAGQGAYYEQYL.

This clonotype was detected only a few times. The chain recombines TRBV29-1 with TRBJ1-1; D gene unclear. Looked up from germline, CDR1 is SQVTM and CDR2 is ANQGSEA. This CDR3 spans 13 amino acids. V was shortened by 4 bases and J by 6 bases, with 15 bases between the two germline ends. The CDR3 coding sequence is TGCAGCGTTGCCACTGTGTTAGGCCCTGAAGCTTTCTTT. It translates to CSVATVLGPEAFF. Combining the CDR3 with reference TRBV29-1 and TRBJ1-1 gives the whole variable domain SAVISQKPSRDICQRGTSLTIQCQVDSQVTMMFWYRQQPGQSLTLIATANQGSEATYESGFVIDKFPISRPNLTFSTLTVSNMSPEDSSIYLCSVATVLGPEAFFGQGTRLTVV.

The genes are TRBV4-2 and TRBJ2-1, with TRBD2 matching 12 bases. From germline, CDR1 is LGHNA and CDR2 YNFKEQ. J lost 1 base, V lost 4 bases, and 2 bases had no gene match. The CDR3 runs to 16 residues. This CDR3 is CASSRTSGTSYNEQFF. In DNA form, the CDR3 reads TGTGCCAGCAGCCGGACTAGCGGGACTTCCTACAATGAGCAGTTCTTC.

This clonotype came up a few times. V gene TRBV20-1 combines with J gene TRBJ2-5; D might be TRBD2 (6 bases). Germline-derived CDR1 and CDR2 are DFQATT and SNEGSKA (reference sequence). The CDR3 has 14 residues. The V gene lost 6 bases and the J gene lost 0 bases, with 14 bases spanning the gap. For the CDR3, the DNA is TGCAGTGCCACAAGGGCGGGAAACCAAGAGACCCAGTACTTC. Its protein product is CSATRAGNQETQYF.